This is a list of T cell receptor beta chains from one sample in a study of control samples from healthy donors and cancer patients. Method: immunoSEQ multiplex PCR; TCRdb's copy keeps in-frame clones and lacks some. The data show about 63,000 clones, roughly 85% seen once. The sequenced sample was blood. The receptors stem from a man in his forties in good health. CDR3s include the opening cysteine and the closing phenylalanine or tryptophan. Fields, in order: D gene, J gene, clone size, CDR3 length, V gene, CDR3 DNA, CDR3 protein. A D gene is named only where the DNA matches it firmly. Some rows have no size entry. The others give once, few or many, or a class for an expanded clone.

D: TRBD1; J: TRBJ2-2; size: .; length: 15; V: TRBV19; DNA: TGTGCCAGTACTTCCGGGACAGGGGGATCCGGGGAGCTGTTTTTT; CDR3: CASTSGTGGSGELFF
D: .; J: TRBJ1-1; size: .; length: 12; V: TRBV14; DNA: TGTGCCAGCAGCCAAGGGGGCACTGAAGCTTTCTTT; CDR3: CASSQGGTEAFF
D: .; J: TRBJ2-2; size: .; length: 16; V: TRBV5-1; DNA: TGCGCCAGCAGCACCGAACACTTAGACTACACCGGGGAGCTGTTTTTT; CDR3: CASSTEHLDYTGELFF
D: .; J: TRBJ1-1; size: .; length: 12; V: TRBV29-1; DNA: TGCAGCGTTGGCAGACTGAACACTGAAGCTTTCTTT; CDR3: CSVGRLNTEAFF
D: TRBD1; J: TRBJ2-7; size: .; length: 15; V: TRBV27; DNA: TGTGCCAGCAGTTCAATCCAGACAGGGGCCTACGAGCAGTACTTC; CDR3: CASSSIQTGAYEQYF
D: TRBD1; J: TRBJ2-2; size: .; length: 15; V: TRBV5-1; DNA: TGCGCCAGCAGCGGGGGACAGGGGGCCCCCGGGGAGCTGTTTTTT; CDR3: CASSGGQGAPGELFF
D: TRBD2; J: TRBJ2-3; size: .; length: 15; V: TRBV9; DNA: TGTGCCAGTTCAATTAGCGGGTCTAGCACAGATACGCAGTATTTT; CDR3: CASSISGSSTDTQYF
D: TRBD1; J: TRBJ2-1; size: once; length: 17; V: TRBV5-4; DNA: TGTGCCAGCAGCTTGGGTGGGACAGGGGGCGGATACAATGAGCAGTTCTTC; CDR3: CASSLGGTGGGYNEQFF
D: .; J: TRBJ1-1; size: .; length: 17; V: TRBV4-1; DNA: TGCGCCAGCAGCCAAGATCCCACCGCGAGGAGGAACACTGAAGCTTTCTTT; CDR3: CASSQDPTARRNTEAFF
D: .; J: TRBJ2-3; size: .; length: 17; V: TRBV28; DNA: TGTGCCAGCAGTACCCCCGGGGAGGTTCCTAGCACAGATACGCAGTATTTT; CDR3: CASSTPGEVPSTDTQYF
D: .; J: TRBJ2-1; size: .; length: 15; V: TRBV7-2; DNA: TGTGCCAGCAGCTTAGGAGGGGGGGCCTACAATGAGCAGTTCTTC; CDR3: CASSLGGGAYNEQFF
D: .; J: TRBJ1-3; size: .; length: 15; V: TRBV5-1; DNA: TGCGCCAGCAGCTTGAACTGGGGGGCCCCCGACACCATATATTTT; CDR3: CASSLNWGAPDTIYF
D: .; J: TRBJ1-1; size: .; length: 15; V: TRBV5-8; DNA: TGTGCCAGCAGCTTGGTGATGGCGGTGAACACTGAAGCTTTCTTT; CDR3: CASSLVMAVNTEAFF
D: .; J: TRBJ1-5; size: .; length: 13; V: TRBV18; DNA: TGTGCCAGCTCACCCCGGGCTAATCAGCCCCAGCATTTT; CDR3: CASSPRANQPQHF
D: .; J: TRBJ2-7; size: .; length: 15; V: TRBV11-3; DNA: TGTGCCAGCAGCTCAAGTAGTCGACGGTCCGGCGAGCAGTACTTC; CDR3: CASSSSSRRSGEQYF
D: .; J: TRBJ1-4; size: few; length: 13; V: TRBV6-5; DNA: TGTGCCAGCAGTTACAAGGCCAATGAAAAACTGTTTTTT; CDR3: CASSYKANEKLFF
D: .; J: TRBJ2-5; size: .; length: 13; V: TRBV10-2; DNA: TGCGCCAGCAGTGGTCAGGGGCCGGAGACCCAGTACTTC; CDR3: CASSGQGPETQYF
D: TRBD1; J: TRBJ1-5; size: .; length: 20; V: TRBV30; DNA: TGTGCCTGGAGTTTCCCTCCCGGGACAGGGGGGACACATAGCAATCAGCCCCAGCATTTT; CDR3: CAWSFPPGTGGTHSNQPQHF
D: TRBD1; J: TRBJ2-7; size: once; length: 16; V: TRBV19; DNA: TGTGCCAGTAGTCCCCGGTTGGGGACAGGCTCCCACGAGCAGTACTTC; CDR3: CASSPRLGTGSHEQYF
D: TRBD1; J: TRBJ1-2; size: .; length: 14; V: TRBV7-9; DNA: TGTGCCAGCAGCCCAGACAGGGGATTAGGTGGCTACACCTTC; CDR3: CASSPDRGLGGYTF
D: .; J: TRBJ2-3; size: .; length: 12; V: TRBV3-1/TRBV3-2; DNA: TGTGCCGCAGAAGGAGGCACAGATACGCAGTATTTT; CDR3: CAAEGGTDTQYF
D: .; J: TRBJ2-7; size: .; length: 12; V: TRBV10-3; DNA: TGTGCCGCCGGAGGGGCCCTCTACGAGCAGTACTTC; CDR3: CAAGGALYEQYF
D: TRBD1; J: TRBJ1-5; size: .; length: 15; V: TRBV27; DNA: TGTGCCAGCAGTTTATCCGGACAGGGTTATCAGCCCCAGCATTTT; CDR3: CASSLSGQGYQPQHF
D: .; J: TRBJ2-5; size: .; length: 14; V: TRBV25-1; DNA: TGTGCCAGCAAGGGATTTTCAGGGGAAGAGACCCAGTACTTC; CDR3: CASKGFSGEETQYF
D: TRBD2; J: TRBJ2-3; size: .; length: 15; V: TRBV11-3; DNA: TGTGCCAGCAGCTCGGGACTAGCGAGCACAGATACGCAGTATTTT; CDR3: CASSSGLASTDTQYF
D: .; J: TRBJ1-6; size: .; length: 14; V: TRBV9; DNA: TGTGCCAGCAGCCTAGACAGATTTAATTCACCCCTCCACTTT; CDR3: CASSLDRFNSPLHF
D: .; J: TRBJ2-1; size: .; length: 16; V: TRBV24-1; DNA: TGTGCCACCAGTGATTTTTCCGGGGGAACCTACAATGAGCAGTTCTTC; CDR3: CATSDFSGGTYNEQFF
D: TRBD1; J: TRBJ2-7; size: .; length: 13; V: TRBV9; DNA: TGTGCCAGCAGCCGGACAGGGAGGTACGAGCAGTACTTC; CDR3: CASSRTGRYEQYF